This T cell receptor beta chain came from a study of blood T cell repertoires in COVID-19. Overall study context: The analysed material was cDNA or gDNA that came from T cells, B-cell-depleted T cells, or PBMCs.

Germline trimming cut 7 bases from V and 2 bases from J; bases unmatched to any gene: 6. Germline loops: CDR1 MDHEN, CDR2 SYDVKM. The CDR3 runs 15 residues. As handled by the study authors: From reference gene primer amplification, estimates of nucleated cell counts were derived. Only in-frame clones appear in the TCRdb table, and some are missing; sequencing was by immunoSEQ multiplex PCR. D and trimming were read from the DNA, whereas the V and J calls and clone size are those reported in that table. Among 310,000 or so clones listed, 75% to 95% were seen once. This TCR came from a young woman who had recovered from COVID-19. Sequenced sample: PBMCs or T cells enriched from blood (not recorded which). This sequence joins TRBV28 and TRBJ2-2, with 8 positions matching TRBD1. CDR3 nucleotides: TGTGCCAGCAACTACAGGGGGAAAAACACCGGGGAGCTGTTTTTT. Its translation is CASNYRGKNTGELFF.